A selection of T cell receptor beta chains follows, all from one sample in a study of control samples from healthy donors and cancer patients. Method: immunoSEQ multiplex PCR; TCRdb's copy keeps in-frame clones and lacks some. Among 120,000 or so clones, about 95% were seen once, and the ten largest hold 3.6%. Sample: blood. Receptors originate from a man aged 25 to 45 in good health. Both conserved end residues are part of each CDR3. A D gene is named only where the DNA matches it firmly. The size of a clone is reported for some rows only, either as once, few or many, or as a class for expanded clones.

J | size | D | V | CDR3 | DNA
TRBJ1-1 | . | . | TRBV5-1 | CASSLVAGKNTEAFF | TGCGCCAGCAGCTTGGTGGCGGGAAAGAACACTGAAGCTTTCTTT
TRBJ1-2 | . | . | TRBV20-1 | CSASSASKYGYTF | TGCAGTGCTAGTAGTGCCAGCAAATATGGCTACACCTTC
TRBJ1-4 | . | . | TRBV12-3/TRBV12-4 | CASSFRFLELFF | TGTGCCAGCAGTTTTCGGTTTTTGGAACTGTTTTTT
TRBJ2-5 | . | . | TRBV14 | CASSPSLQRVQETQYF | TGTGCCAGCAGCCCCAGTCTTCAGCGGGTGCAAGAGACCCAGTACTTC
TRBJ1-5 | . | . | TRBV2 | CASGYYQPQHF | TGTGCCAGCGGTTACTATCAGCCCCAGCATTTT
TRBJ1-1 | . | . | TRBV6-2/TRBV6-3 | CASSYAEMNTEAFF | TGTGCCAGCAGTTACGCAGAAATGAACACTGAAGCTTTCTTT
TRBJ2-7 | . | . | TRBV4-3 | CASSQGTGSEGKQYF | TGCGCCAGCAGCCAAGGGACCGGGTCGGAAGGGAAGCAGTACTTC
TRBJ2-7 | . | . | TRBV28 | CASSLIGGSYEQYF | TGTGCCAGCAGTTTAATAGGCGGATCCTACGAGCAGTACTTC
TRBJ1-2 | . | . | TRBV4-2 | CASSQANYGYTF | TGTGCCAGCAGCCAAGCAAACTATGGCTACACCTTC
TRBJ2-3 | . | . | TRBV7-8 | CASSLANGLRRTDTQYF | TGTGCCAGCAGCTTAGCTAACGGGCTTAGGAGGACAGATACGCAGTATTTT
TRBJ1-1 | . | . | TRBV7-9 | CASSPFGRASAFF | TGTGCCAGCAGTCCATTCGGCCGGGCTTCGGCTTTCTTT
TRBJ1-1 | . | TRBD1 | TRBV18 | CASGQGSSEAFF | TGTGCCAGTGGACAGGGTAGTTCTGAAGCTTTCTTT
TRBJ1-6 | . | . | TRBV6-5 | CASSYSPGQRNSPLHF | TGTGCCAGCAGTTACTCCCCCGGCCAGAGAAACTCACCCCTCCACTTT
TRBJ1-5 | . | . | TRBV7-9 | CASSPPSGNNQPQHF | TGTGCCAGCAGCCCCCCGTCAGGCAACAATCAGCCCCAGCATTTT
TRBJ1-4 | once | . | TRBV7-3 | CASSLTTGDKLFF | TGTGCCAGCAGCTTAACTACGGGGGACAAACTGTTTTTT
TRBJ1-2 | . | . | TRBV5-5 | CASSLDGALGRILYGYTF | TGTGCCAGCAGCTTGGATGGGGCCCTGGGGAGGATTTTGTATGGCTACACCTTC
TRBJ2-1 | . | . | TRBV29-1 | CSVSASYNEQFF | TGCAGCGTTAGCGCTTCCTACAATGAGCAGTTCTTC
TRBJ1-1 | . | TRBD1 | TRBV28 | CASSPDRESVPEAFF | TGTGCCAGCAGTCCCGACAGGGAGTCTGTCCCTGAAGCTTTCTTT
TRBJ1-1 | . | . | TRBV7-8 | CASSLLVPNTEAFF | TGTGCCAGCAGCTTACTGGTCCCGAACACTGAAGCTTTCTTT
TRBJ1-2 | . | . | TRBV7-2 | CASSLEAGDYGYTF | TGTGCCAGCAGCTTAGAGGCGGGTGACTATGGCTACACCTTC
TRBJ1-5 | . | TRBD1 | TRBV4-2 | CASSHAGTDQPQHF | TGTGCCAGCAGCCATGCCGGGACAGATCAGCCCCAGCATTTT
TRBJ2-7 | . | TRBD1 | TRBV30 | CAWSRQGLGEQYF | TGTGCCTGGAGTCGACAGGGGTTAGGGGAGCAGTACTTC
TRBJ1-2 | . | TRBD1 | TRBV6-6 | CASSARTGSDSYTF | TGTGCCAGCAGCGCCCGGACAGGGAGTGACAGCTACACCTTC
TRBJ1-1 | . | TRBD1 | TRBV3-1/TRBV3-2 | CASSETRGREGAFF | TGTGCCAGCAGCGAGACCAGGGGGCGAGAGGGAGCTTTCTTT
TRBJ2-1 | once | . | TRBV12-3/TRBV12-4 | CASSDGSYNEQFF | TGTGCCAGCTCAGACGGCTCCTACAATGAGCAGTTCTTC
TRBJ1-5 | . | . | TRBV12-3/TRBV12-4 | CASSLQPQHF | TGTGCCAGCAGTCTTCAGCCCCAGCATTTT
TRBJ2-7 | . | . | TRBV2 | CASSPTTADSYEQYF | TGTGCCAGCAGCCCAACGACGGCGGACTCCTACGAGCAGTACTTC
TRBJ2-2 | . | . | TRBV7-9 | CASSLPVVIAGELFF | TGTGCCAGCAGCCTCCCAGTAGTTATAGCCGGGGAGCTGTTTTTT
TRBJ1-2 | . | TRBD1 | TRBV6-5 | CASRLGQNYGYTF | TGTGCCAGCAGGCTGGGACAGAACTATGGCTACACCTTC
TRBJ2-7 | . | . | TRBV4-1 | CASSQDLPLLQGRDEQYF | TGCGCCAGCAGCCAAGATCTCCCGCTTTTACAGGGGAGGGACGAGCAGTACTTC
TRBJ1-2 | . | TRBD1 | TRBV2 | CASSEYGTGVYGYTF | TGTGCCAGCAGTGAGTATGGGACAGGAGTCTATGGCTACACCTTC
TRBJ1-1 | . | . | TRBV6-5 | CASSYSVGGNTEAFF | TGTGCCAGCAGTTACTCGGTGGGGGGGAACACTGAAGCTTTCTTT
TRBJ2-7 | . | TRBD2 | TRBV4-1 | CASSQERRGGSYEQYF | TGCGCCAGCAGCCAAGAAAGGCGGGGGGGATCCTACGAGCAGTACTTC
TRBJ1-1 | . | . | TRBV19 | CASGEAFF | TGTGCCAGCGGTGAAGCTTTCTTT
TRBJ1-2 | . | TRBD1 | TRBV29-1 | CSAMDRGGGYTF | TGCAGCGCCATGGACAGGGGCGGCGGCTACACCTTC
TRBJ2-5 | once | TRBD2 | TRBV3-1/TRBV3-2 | CASSPIASGAQETQYF | TGTGCCAGCAGCCCGATAGCTAGCGGGGCGCAAGAGACCCAGTACTTC
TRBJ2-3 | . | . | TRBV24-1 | CATSDFPSTDTQYF | TGTGCCACCAGTGATTTCCCCAGCACAGATACGCAGTATTTT
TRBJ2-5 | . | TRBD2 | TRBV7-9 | CASSFWLAGQETQYF | TGTGCCAGCAGCTTCTGGCTAGCGGGGCAAGAGACCCAGTACTTC
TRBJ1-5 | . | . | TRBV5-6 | CASSLGGLFGNQPQHF | TGTGCCAGCAGCTTGGGAGGGTTGTTCGGCAATCAGCCCCAGCATTTT
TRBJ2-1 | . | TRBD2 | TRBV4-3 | CASSQYSTLAGGSSYNEQFF | TGCGCCAGCAGCCAATACTCGACGCTAGCGGGGGGCTCCTCCTACAATGAGCAGTTCTTC
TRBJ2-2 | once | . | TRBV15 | CATSRDWGAGGELFF | TGTGCCACCAGCAGAGATTGGGGGGCCGGCGGGGAGCTGTTTTTT
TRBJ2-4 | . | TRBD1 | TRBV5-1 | CASAGGDKNIQYF | TGCGCCAGCGCAGGGGGCGACAAAAACATTCAGTACTTC
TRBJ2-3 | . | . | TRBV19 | CASLGGGADTQYF | TGTGCCAGCCTCGGAGGGGGCGCAGATACGCAGTATTTT
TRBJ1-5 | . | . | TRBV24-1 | CATSDGGQPQHF | TGTGCCACCAGTGATGGTGGTCAGCCCCAGCATTTT
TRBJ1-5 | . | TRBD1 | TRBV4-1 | CASSHHRGQPQHF | TGCGCCAGCAGCCACCACAGGGGACAGCCCCAGCATTTT
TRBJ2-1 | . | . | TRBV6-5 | CASILPDPDKRQFF | TGTGCCAGTATCCTCCCGGACCCCGATAAACGGCAGTTCTTC